Below, one T cell receptor beta chain is given with its context. Its antigen is still unknown. The sample originates from a study of blood T cells in healthy people across ages. Study findings and constraints: Comparison with aged donors showed that long-lived donors had more naive CD4+ cells and higher diversity.

The authors extracted at least 6 micrograms of total RNA per sample. PCR was performed a second time for 7 to 11 cycles using a sample-barcoded 5' primer and a J-beta primer mix. TCRdb reprocessed the 5' RACE reads with MiXCR, giving one entry per CDR3 protein. There are 1.5 million to 2 million distinct CDR3 sequences in the sample; about 50% occur only once, and roughly 2% lies in the top ten. The V end lost 0 bases, the J end lost 7 bases, and 15 bases lay between the germline ends. This CDR3 has 15 residues. The germline V gene has CDR1 MGHRA and CDR2 YSYEKL. V usage is TRBV4-1 and J usage is TRBJ1-1, with D possibly matching TRBD1 (6 bases). Sequencing was carried out using blood. This sequence originates from a woman between 40 and 50 years old in good health. Here the CDR3 DNA reads TGCGCCAGCAGCCAAGATCGTAAGGGGGGTTGTGAAGCTTTCTTT. It specifies CASSQDRKGGCEAFF.